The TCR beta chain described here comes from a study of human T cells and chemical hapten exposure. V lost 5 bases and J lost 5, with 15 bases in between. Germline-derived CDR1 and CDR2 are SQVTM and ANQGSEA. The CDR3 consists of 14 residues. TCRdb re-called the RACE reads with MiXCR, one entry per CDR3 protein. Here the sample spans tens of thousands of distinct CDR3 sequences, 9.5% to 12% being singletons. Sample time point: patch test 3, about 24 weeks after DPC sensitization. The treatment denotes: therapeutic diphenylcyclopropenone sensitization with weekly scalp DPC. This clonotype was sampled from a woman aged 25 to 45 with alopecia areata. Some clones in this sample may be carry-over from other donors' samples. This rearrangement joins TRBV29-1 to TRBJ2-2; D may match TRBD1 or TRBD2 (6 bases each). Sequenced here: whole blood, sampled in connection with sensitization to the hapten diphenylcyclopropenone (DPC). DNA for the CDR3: TGCAGCGTTTCCGGGGGCGCATCGACCGGGGAGCTGTTTTTT. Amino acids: CSVSGGASTGELFF.